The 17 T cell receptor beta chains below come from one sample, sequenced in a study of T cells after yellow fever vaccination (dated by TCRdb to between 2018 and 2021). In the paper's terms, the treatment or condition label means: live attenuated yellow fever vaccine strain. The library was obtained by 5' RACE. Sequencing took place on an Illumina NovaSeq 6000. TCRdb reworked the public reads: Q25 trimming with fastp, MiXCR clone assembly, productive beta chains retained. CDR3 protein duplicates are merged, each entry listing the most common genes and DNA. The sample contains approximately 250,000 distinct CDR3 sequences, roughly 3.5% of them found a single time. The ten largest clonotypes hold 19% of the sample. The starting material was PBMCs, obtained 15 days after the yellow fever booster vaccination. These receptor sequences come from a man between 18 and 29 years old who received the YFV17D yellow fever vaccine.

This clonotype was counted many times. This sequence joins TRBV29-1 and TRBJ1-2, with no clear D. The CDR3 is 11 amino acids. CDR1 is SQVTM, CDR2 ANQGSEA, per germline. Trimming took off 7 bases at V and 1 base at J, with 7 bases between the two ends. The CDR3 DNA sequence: TGCAGCGGTGGGAGTAACTATGGCTACACCTTC. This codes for CSGGSNYGYTF.

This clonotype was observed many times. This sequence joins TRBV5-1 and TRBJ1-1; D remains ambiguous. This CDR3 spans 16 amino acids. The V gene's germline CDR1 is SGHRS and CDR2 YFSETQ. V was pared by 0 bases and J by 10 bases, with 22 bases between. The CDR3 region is CASSLDADPGRSVAFF. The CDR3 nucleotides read TGCGCCAGCAGCTTGGACGCAGACCCGGGTCGGTCGGTAGCTTTCTTT.

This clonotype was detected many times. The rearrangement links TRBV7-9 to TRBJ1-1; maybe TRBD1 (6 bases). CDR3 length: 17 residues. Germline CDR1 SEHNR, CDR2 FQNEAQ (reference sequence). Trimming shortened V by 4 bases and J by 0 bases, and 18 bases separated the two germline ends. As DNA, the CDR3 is TGTGCCAGCAGCTCAAGTCGTCGGGACACATTGAACACTGAAGCTTTCTTT. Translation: CASSSSRRDTLNTEAFF.

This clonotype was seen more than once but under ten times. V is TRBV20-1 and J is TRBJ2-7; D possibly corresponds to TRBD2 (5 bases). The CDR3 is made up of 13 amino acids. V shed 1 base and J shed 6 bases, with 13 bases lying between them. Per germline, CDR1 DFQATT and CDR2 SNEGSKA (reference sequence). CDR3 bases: TGCAGTGCTAGAGGCCCCCTAGCTATCGAGCAGTACGTC. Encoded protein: CSARGPLAIEQYV.

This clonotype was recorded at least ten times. The CDR3 bases are TGTGCCACCCAAGGTTGGGGCGACGGGGAGCTGTTTTTT. As protein: CATQGWGDGELFF. This chain links TRBV24-1 with TRBJ2-2; D might be TRBD1 (5 bases). V dropped 9 bases and J dropped 7 bases, with 14 bases sitting between them. The V gene's germline CDR1 is KGHDR and CDR2 SFDVKD. The length of the CDR3 is 13 residues.

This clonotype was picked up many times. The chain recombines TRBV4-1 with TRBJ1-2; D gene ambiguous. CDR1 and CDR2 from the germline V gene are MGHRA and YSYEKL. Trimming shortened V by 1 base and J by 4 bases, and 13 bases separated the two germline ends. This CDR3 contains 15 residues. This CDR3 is CASSQGLFAPYGYTF. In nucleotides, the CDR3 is TGCGCCAGCAGCCAAGGACTTTTTGCGCCCTATGGCTACACCTTC.

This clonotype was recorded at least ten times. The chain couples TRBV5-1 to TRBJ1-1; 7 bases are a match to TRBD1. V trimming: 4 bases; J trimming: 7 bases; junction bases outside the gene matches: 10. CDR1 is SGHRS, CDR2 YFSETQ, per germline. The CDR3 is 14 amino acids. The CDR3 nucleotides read TGCGCCAGCAGCAATGACCGGACAGGAATTGAAGCTTTCTTT. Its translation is CASSNDRTGIEAFF.

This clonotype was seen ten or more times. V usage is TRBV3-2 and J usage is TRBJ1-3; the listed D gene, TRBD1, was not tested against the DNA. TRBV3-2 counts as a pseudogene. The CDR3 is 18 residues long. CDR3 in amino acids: CASSPDVGQGPSGNTIYF. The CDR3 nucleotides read TGTGCCAGCAGCCCCGACGTGGGACAGGGACCATCTGGAAACACCATATATTTT.

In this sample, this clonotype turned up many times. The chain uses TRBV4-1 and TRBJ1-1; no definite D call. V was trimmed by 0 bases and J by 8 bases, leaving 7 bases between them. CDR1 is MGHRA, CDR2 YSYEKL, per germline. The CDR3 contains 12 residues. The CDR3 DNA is TGCGCCAGCAGCCAAGACGGCTTGGAAGCTTTCTTT. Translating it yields CASSQDGLEAFF.

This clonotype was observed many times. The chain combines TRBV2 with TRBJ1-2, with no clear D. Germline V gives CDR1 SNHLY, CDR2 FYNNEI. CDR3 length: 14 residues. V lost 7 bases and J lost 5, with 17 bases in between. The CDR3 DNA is TGTGCCAGCAAAACCAAAATGGGCATATATGGCTACACCTTC. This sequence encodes CASKTKMGIYGYTF.

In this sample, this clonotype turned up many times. CDR3 in DNA: TGTGCCAGCAGTGGACAGGGGGTATGGTCACCCCTCCACTTT. It is translated as CASSGQGVWSPLHF. V is TRBV2 and J is TRBJ1-6, with 9 bases aligning to TRBD1. This CDR3 contains 14 residues. Germline CDR1 SNHLY, CDR2 FYNNEI. After removal of 4 bases from V and 10 bases from J, the junction contained 5 bases not matched to a gene.

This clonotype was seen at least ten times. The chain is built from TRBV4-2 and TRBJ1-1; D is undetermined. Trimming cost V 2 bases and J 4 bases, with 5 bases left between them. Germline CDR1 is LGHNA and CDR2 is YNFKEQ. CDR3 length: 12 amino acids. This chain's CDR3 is CASSQHSTEAFF. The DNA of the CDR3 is TGTGCCAGCAGCCAACATAGCACTGAAGCTTTCTTT.

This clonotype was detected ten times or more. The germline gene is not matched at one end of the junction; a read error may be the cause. CDR3 protein: CASSFDYQETQYF. CDR3 nucleotide sequence: TGTGCTAGCAGCTTCGACTACCAAGAGACCCAGTACTTC. This sequence joins TRBV7-7 and TRBJ2-5, with D hard to call. The CDR3 is 13 amino acids. Germline V gene sequence: CDR1 SSHAT, CDR2 FNYEAQ (reference sequence).

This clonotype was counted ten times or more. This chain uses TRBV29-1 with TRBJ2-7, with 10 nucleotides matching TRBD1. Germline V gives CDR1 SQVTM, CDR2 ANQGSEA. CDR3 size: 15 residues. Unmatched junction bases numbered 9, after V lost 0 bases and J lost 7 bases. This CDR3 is CSVEDGTGAHAEQYF. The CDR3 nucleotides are TGCAGCGTTGAAGATGGGACAGGGGCTCACGCGGAGCAGTACTTC.

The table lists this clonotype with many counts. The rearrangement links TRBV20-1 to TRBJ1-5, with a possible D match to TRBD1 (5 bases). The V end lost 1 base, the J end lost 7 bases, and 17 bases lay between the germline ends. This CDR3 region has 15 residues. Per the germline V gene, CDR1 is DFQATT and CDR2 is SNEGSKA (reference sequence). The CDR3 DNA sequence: TGCAGTGCTAGAGGCCTCGGGGCTGAAAGGCAGCCCCAGCATTTT. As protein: CSARGLGAERQPQHF.

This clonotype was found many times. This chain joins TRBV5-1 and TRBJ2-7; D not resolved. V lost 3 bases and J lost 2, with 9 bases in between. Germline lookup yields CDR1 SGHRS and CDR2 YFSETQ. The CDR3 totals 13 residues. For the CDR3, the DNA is TGCGCCAGCAGCTACGGCCATGCCTACGAGCAGTACTTC. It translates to CASSYGHAYEQYF.

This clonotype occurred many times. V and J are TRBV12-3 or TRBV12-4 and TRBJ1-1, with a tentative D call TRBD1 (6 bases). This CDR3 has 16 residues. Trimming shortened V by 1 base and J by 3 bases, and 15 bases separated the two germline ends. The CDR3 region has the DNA TGTGCCAGCAGTTTAGGCAGGGGCCGGGGGGACACTGAAGCTTTCTTT. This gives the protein CASSLGRGRGDTEAFF.